These 26 T cell receptor beta chains originate from one sample sequenced in a study of cytomegalovirus exposure and HLA in healthy donors. Data came from immunoSEQ multiplex PCR; TCRdb stores just in-frame clones and leaves some out. This repertoire shows approximately 270,000 clones, around 87% found once; its top ten account for more than 0.35%. Sequenced material: PBMCs. These receptor sequences come from a woman aged 18-35 years in good health and CMV-seronegative.

The table lists this clone with a few counts. This sequence joins TRBV9 and TRBJ1-6, with D unresolved. Trimming took 7 bases from V and 8 from J, leaving 10 bases between them. The CDR3 totals 12 residues. CDR1 and CDR2 (germline): SGDLS, YYNGEE. The CDR3 loop reads CASGSPDSPLHF. The CDR3 DNA reads as TGTGCCAGCGGGAGTCCTGATTCACCCCTCCACTTT.

The V and J genes are TRBV5-6 and TRBJ1-2; 9 bases line up with TRBD1. Germline V CDR1 and CDR2: SGHDT, YYEEEE. This CDR3 has 15 residues. With V trimmed by 0 bases and J by 3 bases, 3 bases remained unmatched. The CDR3 nucleotides are TGTGCCAGCAGCTTGGACAGGGGGCCGCACTATGGCTACACCTTC. Translating it yields CASSLDRGPHYGYTF.

The chain carries TRBV7-2 and TRBJ2-1, with D perhaps TRBD2 (5 bases). Germline values: CDR1 SGHTA, CDR2 FQGNSA. CDR3 length equals 18 residues. Trimming left V 3 bases short and J 4 bases short, with 22 bases between. The CDR3 is CASSFREVAFPRYNEQFF. The CDR3 DNA follows: TGTGCCAGCAGCTTTCGGGAAGTGGCCTTTCCGCGGTACAATGAGCAGTTCTTC.

The chain joins TRBV14 to TRBJ2-3; weak D call: TRBD2 (5 bases). Trimming cost V 2 bases and J 2 bases, with 8 bases left between them. Germline CDR1 and CDR2: SGHDN and FVKESK. The CDR3 is made up of 14 amino acids. The CDR3 is CASSQSGSTDTQYF. In DNA form, the CDR3 reads TGTGCCAGCAGCCAATCGGGGTCCACAGATACGCAGTATTTT.

The chain carries TRBV6-5 and TRBJ2-7, with 11 bases identical to TRBD1. CDR1 is MNHEY, CDR2 SVGAGI, per germline. This CDR3 has 14 amino acids. Unmatched junction bases numbered 5, after V lost 6 bases and J lost 4 bases. CDR3 coding DNA: TGTGCCAGCAGAGGACAGGGGGCGCGGTACGAGCAGTACTTC. Its translation is CASRGQGARYEQYF.

This clone was counted a single time. This sequence joins TRBV23-1 and TRBJ2-7; TRBD1 matches 7 bases. TRBV23-1 is labeled an ORF, and its function is uncertain. The CDR3 covers 17 residues. Trimming cost V 6 bases and J 1 base; bases outside gene matches: 15. The CDR3 coding sequence is TGCGCCAGCAGCCACCCCCGGGGCAGGGGGATGTCCTACGAGCAGTACGTC. Residues: CASSHPRGRGMSYEQYV.

V is TRBV11-2 and J is TRBJ2-5, with a possible D match to TRBD2 (7 bases). CDR3 size: 16 residues. Germline loops: CDR1 SGHAT, CDR2 FQNNGV. Trimming removed 1 base from V and 4 bases from J, with 16 bases in between. The CDR3 nucleotides read TGTGCCAGCAGCTTAGGTTCGGGGGGCGGTTTAGAGACCCAGTACTTC. It specifies CASSLGSGGGLETQYF.

The chain's CDR3 is CSVEFVTGQGQYEQYF. The CDR3 coding sequence is TGCAGCGTTGAATTTGTAACGGGACAGGGTCAGTACGAGCAGTACTTC. The chain links TRBV29-1 to TRBJ2-7, with TRBD1 identical over 9 bases. CDR1 and CDR2 from the germline V gene are SQVTM and ANQGSEA. This CDR3 spans 16 amino acids. The ends lost 2 bases at V and 4 bases at J; junction bases unmatched: 12.

The V and J genes are TRBV29-1 and TRBJ2-7, with 10 nucleotides matching TRBD2. This CDR3 region has 15 residues. Germline V gives CDR1 SQVTM, CDR2 ANQGSEA. The J segment lost 0 bases and the V segment lost 3 bases, leaving 5 bases of the junction unmatched. The CDR3 sequence is CSVEGAGGASYEQYF. In DNA, the CDR3 is TGCAGCGTTGAGGGAGCGGGGGGGGCCTCCTACGAGCAGTACTTC.

The rearrangement joins TRBV7-3 to TRBJ2-3, with 7 positions matching TRBD2. CDR3 length: 16 amino acids. Trimming cost V 5 bases and J 2 bases; bases outside gene matches: 10. CDR1 is SGHTA and CDR2 is FQGTGA in the germline V gene. The CDR3 is CASSPTTSLHTDTQYF. The CDR3 coding sequence is TGTGCCAGCAGCCCTACGACTAGCCTTCACACAGATACGCAGTATTTT.

This rearrangement joins TRBV28 to TRBJ1-5; D remains unclear. The CDR3 consists of 15 residues. V lost 1 base and J lost 6, with 13 bases in between. The germline gives CDR1 MDHEN, CDR2 SYDVKM. The CDR3 region has the DNA TGTGCCAGCAGTTTATTGGGGTCCGGGGTTCAGCCCCAGCATTTT. Translating gives CASSLLGSGVQPQHF.

This chain uses TRBV7-6 with TRBJ2-7; the match to TRBD1 covers 11 bases. Germline trimming cut 5 bases from V and 0 bases from J; bases unmatched to any gene: 6. From germline, CDR1 is SGHVS and CDR2 FNYEAQ. This CDR3 is built from 16 residues. The CDR3 DNA reads as TGTGCCAGCAGCCCCGGGACAGGGGGTAGCTCCTACGAGCAGTACTTC. This translates into CASSPGTGGSSYEQYF.

The genes are TRBV11-1 and TRBJ2-3; TRBD2 matches 8 bases. The V gene end was trimmed by 8 bases and the J gene end by 1 base; junction bases not matched to a gene: 2. The CDR3 has 13 amino acids. Germline CDR1 SGHAT, CDR2 FQDESV (reference sequence). This CDR3 is CASGTSGTDTQYF. The CDR3 DNA is TGTGCCAGCGGGACTAGTGGCACAGATACGCAGTATTTT.

With respect to this clone: One end of the junction is discordant with germline, which a read error may explain. The CDR3 nucleotides are TGTGCTAGCAGCAAGGGACTAGCGGGGGAACAGAGCACAGATACGCAGTATTTT. Residues: CASSKGLAGEQSTDTQYF. The chain links TRBV7-7 to TRBJ2-3; 14 nucleotides align to TRBD2. The CDR3 covers 18 residues. Germline CDR1 reads SSHAT; CDR2 reads FNYEAQ (reference sequence).

The chain has TRBV11-2 and TRBJ2-1; 8 bases line up with TRBD2. Per germline, CDR1 SGHAT and CDR2 FQNNGV. The CDR3 length is 16 residues. The V segment lost 5 bases and the J segment 5 bases; nucleotides outside the gene matches: 11. The CDR3 spells CASSLIPGLAHNEQFF. Here the CDR3 DNA reads TGTGCCAGCAGCCTCATCCCCGGACTAGCCCACAATGAGCAGTTCTTC.

V and J are TRBV18 and TRBJ2-5; D uncertain. Germline assignment: CDR1 KGHSH and CDR2 LQKENI. Between the trimmed V and J ends, which lost 5 bases and 6 bases, there was a span of 13 bases. The CDR3 covers 13 residues. CDR3 in amino acids: CASSVFLEKTQYF. DNA for the CDR3: TGTGCCAGCTCAGTCTTCTTAGAGAAGACCCAGTACTTC. Drawing the rest from reference TRBV18 and TRBJ2-5, the complete variable domain is NAGVMQNPRHLVRRRGQEARLRCSPMKGHSHVYWYRQLPEEGLKFMVYLQKENIIDESGMPKERFSAEFPKEGPSILRIQQVVRGDSAAYFCASSVFLEKTQYFGPGTRLLVL.

The rearrangement uses TRBV6-5 and TRBJ1-6, with D perhaps matching TRBD1 (6 bases). V was clipped by 3 bases and J by 10 bases, with 13 bases between them. Germline values: CDR1 MNHEY, CDR2 SVGAGI. The length of the CDR3 is 14 residues. In DNA, the CDR3 is TGTGCCAGCAGTTATTTCCAGGGGTACTCACCCCTCCACTTT. Its protein is CASSYFQGYSPLHF.

V is TRBV4-3 and J is TRBJ1-2; 7 bases line up with TRBD1. The length of the CDR3 is 14 residues. Germline loops: CDR1 LGHNA, CDR2 YSLEER. V dropped 4 bases and J dropped 6; count of bases not matched to a gene: 8. The CDR3 reads CASSPLQGLDGYTF. As DNA, the CDR3 is TGCGCCAGCAGCCCCCTACAGGGGTTGGATGGCTACACCTTC.

The chain's CDR3 is CASSLEQWIYNSPLHF. For the CDR3, the DNA is TGTGCCAGCAGCTTAGAACAGTGGATCTATAATTCACCCCTCCACTTT. The chain is built from TRBV11-2 and TRBJ1-6, with no clear D. The CDR3 extends over 16 amino acids. V shed 0 bases and J shed 3 bases, with 9 bases lying between them. CDR1 and CDR2 from the germline V gene are SGHAT and FQNNGV.

The genes are TRBV27 and TRBJ1-5, with 11 bases lining up with TRBD1. The V gene end was trimmed by 3 bases and the J gene end by 7 bases; junction bases not matched to a gene: 11. In germline, CDR1 is MNHEY, CDR2 SMNVEV (reference sequence). CDR3 size: 17 residues. CDR3 sequence: CASSFPGQGVGNQPQHF. CDR3 bases: TGTGCCAGCAGTTTCCCGGGACAGGGGGTAGGTAACCAGCCCCAGCATTTT.

This rearrangement joins TRBV2 to TRBJ1-4; possibly TRBD1 for D (5 bases). CDR3 length equals 12 residues. The ends were cut back, 7 bases at V and 6 bases at J, with 9 bases in the middle. The V gene's germline CDR1 is SNHLY and CDR2 FYNNEI. The CDR3 loop reads CASTGGDEKLFF. In nucleotides, the CDR3 is TGTGCCAGCACGGGGGGGGATGAAAAACTGTTTTTT. Looking up the rest from reference TRBV2 and TRBJ1-4 gives the full variable domain: EPEVTQTPSHQVTQMGQEVILRCVPISNHLYFYWYRQILGQKVEFLVSFYNNEISEKSEIFDDQFSVERPDGSNFTLKIRSTKLEDSAMYFCASTGGDEKLFFGSGTQLSVL.

This clone has only one observation. J is TRBJ1-1 and V is TRBV7-2; D not certain. Germline values: CDR1 SGHTA, CDR2 FQGNSA. V was cut by 1 base and J by 5 bases, with 14 bases left in between. The CDR3 is 15 amino acids. Here the CDR3 DNA reads TGTGCCAGCAGCTTAGTAGCGTTGGAGGGAACTGAAGCTTTCTTT. Encoded protein: CASSLVALEGTEAFF.

V is TRBV5-1 and J is TRBJ2-3; 9 bases match TRBD1. CDR1 and CDR2 from the germline V gene are SGHRS and YFSETQ. The CDR3 contains 17 residues. After removal of 4 bases from V and 3 bases from J, the junction contained 12 bases not matched to a gene. In nucleotides, the CDR3 is TGCGCCAGCAGCAAACTTGGGGACAGGGCTTCGACAGATACGCAGTATTTT. Protein product: CASSKLGDRASTDTQYF. Combining the CDR3 with reference TRBV5-1 and TRBJ2-3 gives the whole variable domain KAGVTQTPRYLIKTRGQQVTLSCSPISGHRSVSWYQQTPGQGLQFLFEYFSETQRNKGNFPGRFSGRQFSNSRSEMNVSTLELGDSALYLCASSKLGDRASTDTQYFGPGTRLTVL.

The genes are TRBV6-5 and TRBJ2-4; 9 bases align to TRBD1. V gave up 5 bases and J gave up 2 bases; unmatched junction bases: 4. CDR1 is MNHEY and CDR2 is SVGAGI in the germline V gene. This CDR3 spans 15 amino acids. As DNA, the CDR3 is TGTGCCAGCAGTCGACAGGGGGTTACCAAAAACATTCAGTACTTC. It yields the protein CASSRQGVTKNIQYF.

This clone came up once. The V gene is TRBV9, the J gene TRBJ1-2; D remains ambiguous. The V gene's germline CDR1 is SGDLS and CDR2 YYNGEE. Trimming took 2 bases from V and 3 from J, leaving 11 bases between them. There are 14 residues in the CDR3. The CDR3 sequence is CASSVTGIDYGYTF. The CDR3 bases are TGTGCCAGCAGCGTTACCGGGATAGACTATGGCTACACCTTC.

The chain uses TRBV6-1 and TRBJ2-1; 8 bases line up with TRBD1. After removal of 6 bases from V and 4 bases from J, the junction contained 5 bases not matched to a gene. Germline values: CDR1 MNHNS, CDR2 SASEGT. The CDR3 spans 14 residues. The CDR3 here is CASSVDRAYNEQFF. In DNA, the CDR3 is TGTGCCAGCAGCGTGGACAGGGCGTACAATGAGCAGTTCTTC.